The clone carrying this T cell receptor (beta chain) was seen only once. Seattle's enrolled individuals joined amid active infection and were then monitored longitudinally. Original processing methods: How many nucleated cells were present was estimated from reference gene primer amplification. TCRdb's copy holds only in-frame clones and misses some; the assay was immunoSEQ multiplex PCR. V, J and clone size derive from that table, while D and trimming were established from the DNA sequence. This sample yields about 530,000 clones, of which roughly 89% are seen a single time; about 8.2% belongs to the top ten. This sample stems from a study of blood T cell repertoires in COVID-19. Looking at the study overall: Acute and convalescent COVID-19 specimens originated in the United States, Italy and Spain. T cells, B-cell-depleted T cells, or PBMCs provided the cDNA or gDNA that served as material.

The CDR3 consists of 12 residues. The sequencing input was peripheral blood. The TCR was taken from a woman in her forties or fifties with COVID-19, enrolled during active disease. V usage is TRBV21-1 and J usage is TRBJ1-4. TRBV21-1 is a recognized pseudogene. CDR3 sequence: CASSKTDEKLFF. The CDR3 region has the DNA TGTGCCAGCAGCAAAACTGATGAAAAACTGTTTTTT.